The 13 T cell receptor beta chains given below trace back to one sample, sequenced in a study of T cell responses to AZD1222 COVID-19 vaccine. The method was immunoSEQ multiplex PCR; TCRdb's version includes in-frame clones alone and lacks a portion of them. Counted here are some 130,000 clones, around 90% occurring once; the ten biggest clones make up 5% to 6.5%. Sequences were derived from peripheral blood, sampled on day 0 of AZD1222 vaccination. These receptors all stem from an adult in good health.

The chain has TRBV20-1 and TRBJ1-5; the match to TRBD1 covers 8 bases. CDR3 length: 14 residues. Trimming at V came to 3 bases and at J to 5 bases, leaving 6 bases not matched to a gene. The germline V gene encodes CDR1 DFQATT and CDR2 SNEGSKA (reference sequence). CDR3 DNA: TGCAGTGCTAGTGGACAGGGTAGGGATCAGCCCCAGCATTTT. Translation gives CSASGQGRDQPQHF.

This chain links TRBV19 with TRBJ1-5; D gene uncertain. CDR1 LNHDA and CDR2 SQIVND come from the germline V gene (reference sequence). V shed 5 bases and J shed 3 bases, with 14 bases lying between them. The CDR3 has 15 amino acids. The CDR3 nucleotides are TGTGCCAGTAGTTTATATGCCCAACTCAATCAGCCCCAGCATTTT. Translated: CASSLYAQLNQPQHF.

The CDR3 loop is CASSPLGREEETQYF. In nucleotides, the CDR3 is TGTGCCAGCAGCCCCTTGGGTCGGGAGGAGGAGACCCAGTACTTC. The rearrangement links TRBV28 to TRBJ2-5, with 7 bases identical to TRBD2. The CDR3 loop spans 15 amino acids. With V trimmed by 6 bases and J by 5 bases, 12 bases remained unmatched. CDR1 and CDR2 (germline): MDHEN, SYDVKM.

CDR3 sequence (DNA): TGTGCCAGCACCCCTAGCGGGGCCATCCACAATGAGCAGTTCTTC. Translating gives CASTPSGAIHNEQFF. The J gene is TRBJ2-1, the V gene TRBV5-6, with TRBD2 identical over 9 bases. Trimming at V came to 6 bases and at J to 5 bases, leaving 9 bases not matched to a gene. Germline CDR1 reads SGHDT; CDR2 reads YYEEEE. CDR3 length: 15 amino acids.

The table lists this clone with a count of one. The chain recombines TRBV7-2 with TRBJ2-1; no reliable D call. CDR3 length equals 13 residues. The V and J ends lost 1 base and 2 bases respectively, with 3 bases between them. Germline loops: CDR1 SGHTA, CDR2 FQGNSA. The DNA for the CDR3 is TGTGCCAGCAGCTTAGGGGCCTACAATGAGCAGTTCTTC. This sequence encodes CASSLGAYNEQFF.

The chain recombines TRBV4-2 with TRBJ1-2, with TRBD1 matching over 8 bases. CDR1 is LGHNA, CDR2 YNFKEQ, per germline. Trimming took 5 bases from V and 8 from J; bases not matched to a gene: 10. The CDR3 has 14 residues. Here the CDR3 reads CASSSTDRAIGYTF. CDR3 nucleotides: TGTGCCAGCAGCTCTACGGACAGGGCGATCGGCTACACCTTC.

V and J are TRBV28 and TRBJ1-6; no definite D call. Trimming pared 3 bases from V and 6 bases from J, leaving 0 bases between. This CDR3 has 11 residues. Germline values: CDR1 MDHEN, CDR2 SYDVKM. Written as DNA, the CDR3 is TGTGCCAGCAGTTTTAATTCACCCCTCCACTTT. Translation: CASSFNSPLHF.

This chain uses TRBV6-5 with TRBJ2-7; 9 bases match TRBD1. V lost 6 bases and J lost 3; bases outside the gene matches: 6. This CDR3 has 14 residues. Germline CDR1 and CDR2: MNHEY and SVGAGI. Here the CDR3 reads CASRPGQGNYEQYF. The CDR3 DNA sequence: TGTGCCAGCAGGCCGGGACAGGGAAACTACGAGCAGTACTTC.

The gene calls are TRBV7-2 and TRBJ2-1; possible D gene TRBD2, 5 bases. V was pared by 1 base and J by 12 bases, with 16 bases between. This CDR3 is built from 14 residues. Germline CDR1 is SGHTA and CDR2 is FQGNSA. CDR3 sequence: CASSLDASRLVQFF. The CDR3 region has the DNA TGTGCCAGCAGCTTAGATGCTAGCCGACTTGTGCAGTTCTTC.

The chain's CDR3 is CASSLVPGSYEQYF. CDR3 nucleotide sequence: TGTGCCAGCAGCTTAGTTCCAGGCTCCTACGAGCAGTACTTC. This rearrangement joins TRBV7-9 to TRBJ2-7; D is unclear. Trimming took 1 base from V and 0 from J, leaving 7 bases between them. Germline CDR1 is SEHNR and CDR2 is FQNEAQ (reference sequence). The CDR3 covers 14 residues.

CDR3 DNA sequence: TGTGCCACCAGCAGAGAGATAACCAGAAACAATGAGCAGTTCTTC. This gives the protein CATSREITRNNEQFF. This chain joins TRBV15 and TRBJ2-1; D is ambiguous. The CDR3 runs 15 residues. Germline CDR1 is LNHNV and CDR2 is YYDKDF (reference sequence). The V gene lost 0 bases and the J gene lost 5 bases, with 11 bases spanning the gap. Together with reference TRBV15 and TRBJ2-1, the CDR3 gives the full variable domain: DAMVIQNPRYQVTQFGKPVTLSCSQTLNHNVMYWYQQKSSQAPKLLFHYYDKDFNNEADTPDNFQSRRPNTSFCFLDIRSPGLGDTAMYLCATSREITRNNEQFFGPGTRLTVL.

This sequence joins TRBV7-6 and TRBJ2-1, with a tentative D call TRBD2 (6 bases). The CDR3 has 14 amino acids. V shed 4 bases and J shed 6 bases, with 13 bases lying between them. From germline, CDR1 is SGHVS and CDR2 FNYEAQ. In DNA form, the CDR3 reads TGTGCCAGCAGCTCCCCCGGGACTGTCAATGAGCAGTTCTTC. As protein: CASSSPGTVNEQFF. The full variable domain, completed using reference TRBV7-6 and TRBJ2-1, is GAGVSQSPRYKVTKRGQDVALRCDPISGHVSLYWYRQALGQGPEFLTYFNYEAQQDKSGLPNDRFSAERPEGSISTLTIQRTEQRDSAMYRCASSSPGTVNEQFFGPGTRLTVL.

V usage is TRBV5-6 and J usage is TRBJ1-1; no clear D. V was clipped by 0 bases and J by 8 bases, with 8 bases between them. This CDR3 spans 12 amino acids. CDR1 and CDR2 from the germline V gene are SGHDT and YYEEEE. CDR3 sequence: CASSLAWREAFF. DNA for the CDR3: TGTGCCAGCAGCTTGGCGTGGCGGGAAGCTTTCTTT. The full variable domain, rest sourced from reference TRBV5-6 and TRBJ1-1, is DAGVTQSPTHLIKTRGQQVTLRCSPKSGHDTVSWYQQALGQGPQFIFQYYEEEERQRGNFPDRFSGHQFPNYSSELNVNALLLGDSALYLCASSLAWREAFFGQGTRLTVV.